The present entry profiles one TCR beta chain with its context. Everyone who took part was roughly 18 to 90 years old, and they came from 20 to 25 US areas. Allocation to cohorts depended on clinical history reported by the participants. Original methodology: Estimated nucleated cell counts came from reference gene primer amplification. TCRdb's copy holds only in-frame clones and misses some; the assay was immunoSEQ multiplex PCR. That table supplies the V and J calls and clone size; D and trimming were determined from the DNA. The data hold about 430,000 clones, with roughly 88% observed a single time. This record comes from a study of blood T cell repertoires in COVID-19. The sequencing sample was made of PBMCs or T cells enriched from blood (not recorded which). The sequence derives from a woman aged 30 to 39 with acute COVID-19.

This chain's CDR3 is CASSQTGGGTYEQYF. CDR3 DNA: TGTGCCAGCAGCCAAACAGGGGGGGGGACCTACGAGCAGTACTTC. The chain has TRBV3-1 (or the pseudogene TRBV3-2) and TRBJ2-7; possibly TRBD1 for D (8 bases). The CDR3 loop spans 15 amino acids. Germline V gene data show CDR1 as LGHDT and CDR2 as YNNKEL (reference sequence). Trimming pared 2 bases from V and 2 bases from J, leaving 13 bases between.